This TCR beta chain was found in a study of CD8+ T cells in alopecia areata. Whole-study results and caveats: Clonality exceeded that of normal scalp in lesional scalp, most notably in alopecia totalis/universalis.

Treatment of the sample: oral pan-JAK inhibitor, 5-10 mg twice daily. This clone was observed a handful of times. The antigen remains undetermined. Per germline, CDR1 SQVTM and CDR2 ANQGSEA. The V end lost 3 bases, the J end lost 1 base, and 12 bases lay between the germline ends. CDR3 size: 14 residues. It was cDNA, reverse transcribed from extracted RNA, that served as the sequencing template. Only in-frame clones appear in the TCRdb table, and some are missing; sequencing was by immunoSEQ multiplex PCR. The data contain a few hundred thousand clones, more than 30% of them singletons. The TCR was taken from a human donor with alopecia areata. The V and J genes are TRBV29-1 and TRBJ1-1; D remains ambiguous. This sample comprised CD4+ T cells sorted from blood, obtained at week 34, from a patient treated with tofacitinib. The CDR3 protein is CSVESVARNTEAFF. CDR3 in DNA: TGCAGCGTTGAGAGTGTCGCAAGGAACACTGAAGCTTTCTTT.